The sequence of this T cell receptor (beta chain) was determined in a study of T cells in tuberculosis. Study at large: IGRA-negative adolescents, IGRA-positive adolescents with latent tuberculosis and adults with active tuberculosis formed this South African cohort.

Repertoires were generated with immunoSEQ multiplex PCR, while TCRdb's copy carries only in-frame clones and drops some. The table has more than 30,000 clones, roughly 94% seen once; the top ten hold 7.5% to 9.5%. Study-wide results and caveats: Active tuberculosis TCR-alpha repertoires lay closer to GMM-specific TCRs than IGRA-negative controls, suggesting clonal expansion. GEM motif frequencies gave 70% accuracy; the GMM repertoire gave about 90%.

The CDR3 loop spans 15 amino acids. Losses at the gene ends were 2 bases for V and 6 bases for J; bases not matched to a gene: 6. Germline-derived CDR1 and CDR2 are MRHNA and SNTAGT. With regard to this clone: The antigen is unknown.

The specimen was PBMCs. This sequence was found in a donor between 10 and 35 years old with latent tuberculosis or without tuberculosis infection. The gene calls are TRBV6-4 and TRBJ2-1, with 8 bases that match TRBD2. Here the CDR3 DNA reads TGTGCCAGCAGTGACGAGCCGGGAGGGTTCAATGAGCAGTTCTTC. This translates into CASSDEPGGFNEQFF.